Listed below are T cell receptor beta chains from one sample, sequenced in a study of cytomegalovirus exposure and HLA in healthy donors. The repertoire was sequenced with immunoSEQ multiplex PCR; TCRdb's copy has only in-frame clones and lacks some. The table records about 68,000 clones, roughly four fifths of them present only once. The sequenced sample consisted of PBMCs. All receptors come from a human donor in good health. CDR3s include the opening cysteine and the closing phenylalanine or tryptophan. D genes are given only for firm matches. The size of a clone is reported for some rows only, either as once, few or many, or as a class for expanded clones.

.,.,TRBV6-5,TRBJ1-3,CASSQSSGNTIYF,TGTGCCAGTTCACAGTCCTCTGGAAACACCATATATTTT
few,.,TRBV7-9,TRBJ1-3,CASSFISGNTIYF,TGTGCCAGCAGCTTTATCTCTGGAAACACCATATATTTT
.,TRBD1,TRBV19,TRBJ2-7,CASSMSGGGDEQYF,TGTGCCAGTAGTATGTCAGGGGGCGGCGACGAGCAGTACTTC
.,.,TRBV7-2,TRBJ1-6,CASSLVVAGDSPLHF,TGTGCCAGCAGCTTAGTAGTGGCAGGTGATTCACCCCTCCACTTT
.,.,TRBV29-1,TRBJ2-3,CSVTEFTQYF,TGCAGCGTCACAGAATTTACGCAGTATTTT
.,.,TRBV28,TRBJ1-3,CASSDTGSGNTIYF,TGTGCCAGCAGTGATACAGGGTCCGGAAACACCATATATTTT
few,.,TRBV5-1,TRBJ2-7,CASSIDRCEQYF,TGCGCCAGCAGCATAGACAGATGCGAGCAGTACTTC
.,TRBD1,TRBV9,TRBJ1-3,CASSVQGQSGNTIYF,TGTGCCAGCAGCGTTCAGGGACAGTCTGGAAACACCATATATTTT
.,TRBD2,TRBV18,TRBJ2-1,CASSPIGTSGGPILCEQFF,TGTGCCAGCTCACCAATAGGGACTAGCGGGGGGCCGATTTTATGTGAGCAGTTCTTC
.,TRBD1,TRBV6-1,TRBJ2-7,CASSLGQGNEQYF,TGTGCCAGCAGCCTGGGACAGGGGAACGAGCAGTACTTC
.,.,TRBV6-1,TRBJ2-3,CASRKTPIATDTQYF,TGTGCCAGCAGGAAGACTCCAATAGCAACAGATACGCAGTATTTT
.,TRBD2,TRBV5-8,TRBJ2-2,CASRPTMGGDTGELFF,TGTGCCAGCCGGCCGACGATGGGGGGGGACACCGGGGAGCTGTTTTTT
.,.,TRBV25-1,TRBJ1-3,CASSEYSGGLGSGNTIYF,TGTGCCAGCAGTGAATACTCGGGAGGGTTGGGGTCTGGAAACACCATATATTTT
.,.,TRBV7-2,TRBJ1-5,CASSLGGSGMPQHF,TGTGCCAGCAGCTTAGGCGGTAGCGGGATGCCCCAGCATTTT
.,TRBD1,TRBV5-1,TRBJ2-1,CASSVGTGGLNEQFF,TGCGCCAGCAGCGTGGGGACAGGGGGCTTGAATGAGCAGTTCTTC
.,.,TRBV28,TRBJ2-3,CASSFVAGTDTQYF,TGTGCCAGCAGTTTCGTGGCCGGCACAGATACACAGTATTTT
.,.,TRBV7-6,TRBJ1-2,CASSLQAGSVYGYTF,TGTGCCAGCAGCTTACAGGCGGGATCGGTCTATGGCTACACCTTC
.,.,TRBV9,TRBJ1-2,CASSVGAPPNYGYTF,TGTGCCAGCAGCGTTGGGGCTCCACCTAACTATGGCTACACCTTC
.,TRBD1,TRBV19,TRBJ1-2,CASRGQGDNYGYTF,TGTGCCAGTAGAGGACAGGGAGATAACTATGGCTACACCTTC
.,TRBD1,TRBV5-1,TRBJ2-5,CASSRETGAETQYF,TGCGCCAGCAGCCGCGAGACAGGGGCAGAGACCCAGTACTTC
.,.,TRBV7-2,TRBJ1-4,CANSQPGTTNEKLFF,TGTGCCAACAGCCAGCCGGGAACAACTAATGAAAAACTGTTTTTT
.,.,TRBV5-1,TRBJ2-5,CASRQAGAQETQYF,TGCGCCAGCAGACAGGCGGGGGCCCAAGAGACCCAGTACTTC